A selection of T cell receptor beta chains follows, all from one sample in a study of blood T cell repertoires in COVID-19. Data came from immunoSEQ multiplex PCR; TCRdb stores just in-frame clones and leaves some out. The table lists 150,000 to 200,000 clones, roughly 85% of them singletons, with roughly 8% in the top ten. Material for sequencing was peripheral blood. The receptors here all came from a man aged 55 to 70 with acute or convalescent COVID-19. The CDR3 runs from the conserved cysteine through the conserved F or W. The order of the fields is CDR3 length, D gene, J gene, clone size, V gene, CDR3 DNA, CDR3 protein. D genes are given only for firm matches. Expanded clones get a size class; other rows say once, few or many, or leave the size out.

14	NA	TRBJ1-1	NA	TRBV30	TGTGCCTGGAGTGTGCTAAACGTGAACACTGAAGCTTTCTTT	CAWSVLNVNTEAFF
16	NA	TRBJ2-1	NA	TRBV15	TGTGCCACCAGCAGAGGGGATCCGGACTCCGCGTCTGAGCAGTTCTTC	CATSRGDPDSASEQFF
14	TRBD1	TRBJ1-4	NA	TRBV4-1	TGCGCCAGCGGCTCAGGGGGCGGAGATGAAAAACTGTTTTTT	CASGSGGGDEKLFF
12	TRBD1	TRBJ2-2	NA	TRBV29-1	TGCAGTGGAGGACAGGGCACCGGGGAGCTGTTTTTT	CSGGQGTGELFF
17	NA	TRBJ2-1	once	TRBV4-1	TGCGCCAGCAGTCGCAGGGGTTGGGCTCCAGCCCCCAATGAGCAGTTCTTC	CASSRRGWAPAPNEQFF
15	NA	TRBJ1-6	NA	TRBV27	TGTGCCAGCTCGGACAAGAGCTCCTATAATTCACCCCTCCACTTT	CASSDKSSYNSPLHF
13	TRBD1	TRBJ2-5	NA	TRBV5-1	TGCGCCAGTGGACTGACAGGGCAAGAGACCCAGTACTTC	CASGLTGQETQYF
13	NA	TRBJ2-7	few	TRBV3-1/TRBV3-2	TGTGCCAGCAGCCAAGGCGACATCACGGTATCGGACTTC	CASSQGDITVSDF
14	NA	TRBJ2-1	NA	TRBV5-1	TGCGCCAGCAGCTTGGCCACCCAGAACAATGAGCAGTTCTTC	CASSLATQNNEQFF
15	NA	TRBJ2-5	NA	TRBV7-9	TGTGCCAGCAGCCTCCAAACGGGAGCTGGAGAGACCCAGTACTTC	CASSLQTGAGETQYF
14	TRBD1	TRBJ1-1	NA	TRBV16	TGTGCCAGCAGACCAGCGACAGGGGGCACTGAAGCTTTCTTT	CASRPATGGTEAFF
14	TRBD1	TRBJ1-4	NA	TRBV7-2	TGTGCCAGCAGTCGGGACAGAGGTAATGAAAAACTGTTTTTT	CASSRDRGNEKLFF
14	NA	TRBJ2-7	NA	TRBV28	TGTGCCAGCAGTTTTTCCCAGGCCTCCTACGAGCAGTACTTC	CASSFSQASYEQYF
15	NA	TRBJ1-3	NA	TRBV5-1	TGCGCCAGCTCACTAAATGGGGGGTCTGGAAACACCATATATTTT	CASSLNGGSGNTIYF
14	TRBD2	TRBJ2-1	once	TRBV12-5	TGTGCTAGTGGTTGGGGACTAGCGGAGGACGAGCAGTTCTTC	CASGWGLAEDEQFF
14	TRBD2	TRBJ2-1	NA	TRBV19	TGTGCCAGTAGGTCTAGCGGGACGGTGGGTGAGCAGTTCTTC	CASRSSGTVGEQFF